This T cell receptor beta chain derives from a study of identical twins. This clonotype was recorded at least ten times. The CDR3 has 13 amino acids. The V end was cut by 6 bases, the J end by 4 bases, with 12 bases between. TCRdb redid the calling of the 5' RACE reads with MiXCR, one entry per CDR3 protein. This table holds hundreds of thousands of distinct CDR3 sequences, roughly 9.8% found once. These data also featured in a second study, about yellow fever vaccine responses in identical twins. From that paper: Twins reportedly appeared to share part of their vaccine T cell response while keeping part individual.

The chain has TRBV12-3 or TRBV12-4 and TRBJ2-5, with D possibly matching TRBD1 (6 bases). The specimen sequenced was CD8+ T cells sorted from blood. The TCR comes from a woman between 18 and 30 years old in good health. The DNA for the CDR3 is TGTGCCAGCAGAGACAGGAATGGAGAGACCCAGTACTTC. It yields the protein CASRDRNGETQYF.